Sequencing of this T cell receptor beta chain was carried out in a study of spatial heterogeneity in lung cancer. About the study: Detection consistently yielded more beta chains than alpha chains.

Every molecule of TCR cDNA had its own unique molecular identifier. MiXCR, run by TCRdb on the 5' RACE reads, gives a single entry per CDR3 protein. Of about 22,000 distinct CDR3 sequences listed, just under 6% are singletons. Many counts were recorded for this clonotype. V lost 0 bases and J 5 bases, leaving 11 bases between the germline ends. Looked up from germline, CDR1 is SGHKS and CDR2 is YYEKEE (reference sequence). The CDR3 spans 14 residues. Specified time point: sample taken at primary tumor resection. This receptor was identified in a male donor with early-stage non-small cell lung cancer. Source: PBMCs, taken at surgery. The V gene is TRBV5-5, the J gene TRBJ2-5, with a tentative D call TRBD1 (5 bases). The CDR3 here is CASSLAQGVETQYF. The DNA of the CDR3 is TGTGCCAGCAGCTTGGCTCAAGGGGTTGAGACCCAGTACTTC.